Each of the 28 T cell receptor beta chains below was sequenced from the same sample in a study of blood T cell repertoires in COVID-19. Clones were read by immunoSEQ multiplex PCR, and TCRdb kept only the in-frame ones, dropping some. The table shows about 81,000 clones, with around 90% occurring only once. Material for sequencing was peripheral blood. Receptors originate from a woman older than 75 with acute or convalescent COVID-19.

The chain employs TRBV19 and TRBJ1-1, with D possibly being TRBD1 (6 bases). Germline CDR1 LNHDA, CDR2 SQIVND (reference sequence). This CDR3 is built from 15 residues. Deletions cut 5 bases from V and 3 bases from J, with 16 bases between. The CDR3 protein is CASSRGGRRYTEAFF. In DNA, the CDR3 is TGTGCCAGTAGTCGGGGGGGCAGGAGATACACTGAAGCTTTCTTT.

The CDR3 nucleotides read TGTGCCAGCTCACTCGAAAGTGGGCGGGATGGCTACACCTTC. Translated: CASSLESGRDGYTF. J is TRBJ1-2 and V is TRBV18, with unresolved D. Germline V lookup: CDR1 KGHSH, CDR2 LQKENI. Trimming left V 4 bases short and J 6 bases short, with 15 bases between. The CDR3 runs 14 residues.

The J gene is TRBJ2-1, the V gene TRBV5-4; 10 bases line up with TRBD2. Germline-derived CDR1 and CDR2 are SGHNT and YYREEE (reference sequence). The junction had 5 bases not matched to a gene; V was cut back by 2 bases and J by 6 bases. The CDR3 extends over 15 amino acids. The CDR3 loop reads CASSFPSGSINEQFF. DNA of the CDR3: TGTGCCAGCAGCTTCCCTAGCGGGAGTATCAATGAGCAGTTCTTC.

The chain is built from TRBV6-5 and TRBJ2-2, with a tentative D call TRBD2 (6 bases). The V end lost 7 bases, the J end lost 7 bases, and 16 bases lay between the germline ends. The CDR3 has 14 amino acids. From germline, CDR1 is MNHEY and CDR2 SVGAGI. CDR3 residues: CASTPRGGNGELFF. The CDR3 bases are TGTGCCAGCACCCCTAGGGGCGGGAACGGGGAGCTGTTTTTT.

The rearrangement links TRBV27 to TRBJ2-7; 10 positions match TRBD2. The CDR3 contains 15 residues. V was pared by 0 bases and J by 7 bases, with 6 bases of the junction left unmatched. Germline V gene data show CDR1 as MNHEY and CDR2 as SMNVEV (reference sequence). The CDR3 DNA is TGTGCCAGCAGTTTATCCTCATGGACTAGCGGTGAGCAGTACTTC. Translated: CASSLSSWTSGEQYF.

V gene TRBV27 combines with J gene TRBJ2-3, with a possible D match to TRBD1 (6 bases). This CDR3 has 13 amino acids. Germline CDR1 is MNHEY and CDR2 is SMNVEV (reference sequence). The V and J ends lost 6 bases and 4 bases respectively, with 11 bases between them. In nucleotides, the CDR3 is TGTGCCAGCAGGATACAGGGCTCAGATACGCAGTATTTT. Protein: CASRIQGSDTQYF.

The chain employs TRBV2 and TRBJ1-6, with D possibly TRBD1 on 6 matching bases. The CDR3 is made up of 17 amino acids. Germline V gene sequence: CDR1 SNHLY, CDR2 FYNNEI. V dropped 7 bases and J dropped 0 bases, with 16 bases sitting between them. CDR3 DNA sequence: TGTGCCAGCACGACTGTGGGGGCGAGCTCCTATAATTCACCCCTCCACTTT. Translating gives CASTTVGASSYNSPLHF.

This chain joins TRBV20-1 and TRBJ2-3; D is undetermined. The CDR3 loop spans 11 amino acids. Germline CDR1 reads DFQATT; CDR2 reads SNEGSKA (reference sequence). The V and J ends lost 4 bases and 2 bases respectively, with 4 bases between them. For the CDR3, the DNA is TGCAGTGCTACAAACACAGATACGCAGTATTTT. Translated, it gives CSATNTDTQYF.

The gene calls are TRBV9 and TRBJ2-1; TRBD2 matches 9 bases. Trimming took 0 bases from V and 4 from J; bases not matched to a gene: 5. CDR1 SGDLS and CDR2 YYNGEE come from the germline V gene. The CDR3 runs 16 residues. Written as DNA, the CDR3 is TGTGCCAGCAGCGTAGAGAGTAGCGGGGGATACAATGAGCAGTTCTTC. Translation gives CASSVESSGGYNEQFF.

The V and J genes are TRBV19 and TRBJ2-1; the D gene is possibly TRBD2 (7 bases). CDR1 is LNHDA and CDR2 is SQIVND in the germline V gene (reference sequence). V lost 8 bases and J 6 bases, leaving 20 bases between the germline ends. This CDR3 region has 15 residues. CDR3 loop: CASSGSWGGANEQFF. The CDR3 nucleotides read TGTGCCAGTTCGGGCAGCTGGGGGGGGGCCAATGAGCAGTTCTTC.

V gene TRBV7-6 combines with J gene TRBJ2-3, with D possibly TRBD2 on 6 matching bases. Germline lookup yields CDR1 SGHVS and CDR2 FNYEAQ. This CDR3 is 16 amino acids long. With 1 base removed from V and 1 base from J, the gap between germline ends came to 12 bases. CDR3 coding DNA: TGTGCCAGCAGCTTAGAGACGGGAGTGGGCACAGATACGCAGTATTTT. This translates into CASSLETGVGTDTQYF.

V gene TRBV14 combines with J gene TRBJ2-3, with 10 bases matching TRBD2. Germline V gene data show CDR1 as SGHDN and CDR2 as FVKESK. The CDR3 loop spans 18 amino acids. The V gene end was trimmed by 4 bases and the J gene end by 2 bases; junction bases not matched to a gene: 12. The CDR3 sequence: CASSPNLGSGRPTDTQYF. The DNA for the CDR3 is TGTGCCAGCAGCCCCAACCTTGGTAGCGGGAGGCCCACAGATACGCAGTATTTT.

This sequence joins TRBV25-1 and TRBJ2-7; 9 nucleotides match TRBD1. This CDR3 comprises 14 residues. Germline loops: CDR1 MGHDK, CDR2 SYGVNS. V shed 3 bases, J shed 4 bases, and the junction held 4 bases outside the gene matches. CDR3 DNA: TGTGCCAGCAGTGAGGGACAGGGTTTATACGAGCAGTACTTC. Translated, it gives CASSEGQGLYEQYF.

The CDR3 here is CAWSVSWTGNTGELFF. The CDR3 nucleotides read TGTGCCTGGAGTGTATCCTGGACAGGAAACACCGGGGAGCTGTTTTTT. This chain uses TRBV30 with TRBJ2-2, with 7 bases matching TRBD1. V dropped 0 bases and J dropped 2; count of bases not matched to a gene: 6. The germline gives CDR1 GTSNPN, CDR2 SVGIG (reference sequence). The CDR3 consists of 16 residues. The whole variable domain, filled in from reference TRBV30 and TRBJ2-2, reads SQTIHQWPATLVQPVGSPLSLECTVEGTSNPNLYWYRQAAGRGLQLLFYSVGIGQISSEVPQNLSASRPQDRQFILSSKKLLLSDSGFYLCAWSVSWTGNTGELFFGEGSRLTVL.

The V gene is TRBV6-2 or TRBV6-3, the J gene TRBJ1-5; no clear D. The germline V and J ends were trimmed by 0 bases and 10 bases, with 13 bases remaining between them. The CDR3 contains 14 residues. CDR1 is MNHEY, CDR2 SVGEGT, per germline. CDR3 DNA sequence: TGTGCCAGCAGTTACTCGATGAGGGAAGGACCCCAGCATTTT. Translated, it gives CASSYSMREGPQHF.

The V call is TRBV19, the J call TRBJ1-2, with 9 bases fitting TRBD1. The J segment lost 6 bases and the V segment lost 0 bases, leaving 5 bases of the junction unmatched. The CDR3 has 15 residues. The germline gives CDR1 LNHDA, CDR2 SQIVND (reference sequence). The CDR3 DNA sequence: TGTGCCAGTAGTATAGACTACAGGGGGCTCCATGGCTACACCTTC. Its translation is CASSIDYRGLHGYTF.

The chain uses TRBV11-3 and TRBJ1-1; D may be TRBD1 (6 bases). The CDR3 sequence is 14 residues long. The ends were cut back, 4 bases at V and 3 bases at J, with 12 bases in the middle. CDR1 SGHNT and CDR2 YENEEA come from the germline V gene. In DNA, the CDR3 is TGTGCCAGCAGCTCCCAGGCAGGGGACACTGAAGCTTTCTTT. It specifies CASSSQAGDTEAFF.

The J gene is TRBJ1-1, the V gene TRBV5-1, with D perhaps matching TRBD1 (5 bases). The ends were cut back, 4 bases at V and 5 bases at J, with 18 bases in the middle. The CDR3 sequence is 15 residues long. Germline V gene sequence: CDR1 SGHRS, CDR2 YFSETQ. The CDR3: CASSPRQTAGTEAFF. In nucleotides, the CDR3 is TGCGCCAGCAGCCCCAGACAGACGGCGGGGACTGAAGCTTTCTTT.

In this sample, this clone turned up once. This chain uses TRBV2 with TRBJ2-7, with 13 bases fitting TRBD2. The V and J ends lost 1 base and 7 bases, in that order; junction bases with no gene match: 4. The length of the CDR3 is 15 residues. Germline CDR1 is SNHLY and CDR2 is FYNNEI. Here the CDR3 reads CASSEVGTSGKEQYF. The CDR3 DNA follows: TGTGCCAGCAGTGAAGTGGGGACTAGCGGGAAAGAGCAGTACTTC.

The J gene is TRBJ2-1, the V gene TRBV2; 12 bases fit TRBD2. This CDR3 has 16 residues. Germline CDR1 is SNHLY and CDR2 is FYNNEI. Trimming at V came to 7 bases and at J to 6 bases, leaving 10 bases not matched to a gene. The CDR3 is CASKDLRLAGANEQFF. The CDR3 DNA reads as TGTGCCAGCAAGGACCTTCGACTAGCGGGAGCCAATGAGCAGTTCTTC.

The chain couples TRBV5-6 to TRBJ1-6, with a weak D call TRBD1 (6 bases). Trimming left V 2 bases short and J 9 bases short, with 12 bases between. Germline CDR1 is SGHDT and CDR2 is YYEEEE. The CDR3 is 14 amino acids. CDR3 nucleotides: TGTGCCAGCAGCTTACAGGGAATCAGTTCACCCCTCCACTTT. This codes for CASSLQGISSPLHF.

The chain has TRBV5-1 and TRBJ1-1, with D tentatively TRBD1 (5 bases). Trimming left V 4 bases short and J 4 bases short, with 17 bases between. The CDR3 length is 15 residues. Germline CDR1 is SGHRS and CDR2 is YFSETQ. CDR3 DNA sequence: TGCGCCAGCAGCGTGGCGGCTACGGGGGTCACTGAAGCTTTCTTT. Amino acids: CASSVAATGVTEAFF.

The chain combines TRBV27 with TRBJ1-3, with D unclear. Trimming cost V 5 bases and J 4 bases, with 9 bases left between them. The length of the CDR3 is 13 residues. Germline CDR1 is MNHEY and CDR2 is SMNVEV (reference sequence). The CDR3 nucleotides read TGTGCCAGCAGTCTTTCTGGCGGAAACACCATATATTTT. It codes for CASSLSGGNTIYF.

This chain joins TRBV5-1 and TRBJ1-2; 7 nucleotides align to TRBD1. The CDR3 consists of 12 residues. The germline V gene encodes CDR1 SGHRS and CDR2 YFSETQ. J gave up 9 bases and V 4 bases, and 6 bases lay outside the gene matches. The CDR3 sequence is CASSRQGTSYTF. The CDR3 nucleotides read TGCGCCAGCAGCCGACAGGGTACGAGCTACACCTTC.

Only one count was recorded for this clone. J is TRBJ1-2 and V is TRBV10-3, with D uncertain. The CDR3 runs to 14 residues. V lost 1 base and J lost 4, with 10 bases in between. The germline CDR1 and CDR2 sequences are ENHRY and SYGVKD. The CDR3 DNA reads as TGTGCCATCAGTGAGTATGAGGGTAGCTATGGCTACACCTTC. Translating it yields CAISEYEGSYGYTF.

The chain joins TRBV11-3 to TRBJ2-1, with 8 bases matching TRBD1. This CDR3 is built from 14 residues. Germline V lookup: CDR1 SGHNT, CDR2 YENEEA. The V and J ends lost 5 bases and 4 bases, in that order; junction bases with no gene match: 4. The CDR3 spells CASSPGGAYNEQFF. CDR3 DNA sequence: TGTGCCAGCAGCCCAGGGGGCGCATACAATGAGCAGTTCTTC. The variable domain in full, completed from reference TRBV11-3 and TRBJ2-1, reads EAGVVQSPRYKIIEKKQPVAFWCNPISGHNTLYWYLQNLGQGPELLIRYENEEAVDDSQLPKDRFSAERLKGVDSTLKIQPAELGDSAVYLCASSPGGAYNEQFFGPGTRLTVL.

V gene TRBV7-2 combines with J gene TRBJ1-2; no clear D gene. Trimming took off 5 bases at V and 2 bases at J, with 12 bases between the two ends. The CDR3 is 14 residues long. The germline V gene encodes CDR1 SGHTA and CDR2 FQGNSA. This CDR3 is CASSPPLVNYGYTF. For the CDR3, the DNA is TGTGCCAGCAGCCCACCCTTAGTAAACTATGGCTACACCTTC.

This chain joins TRBV19 and TRBJ1-1, with TRBD1 matching 7 bases. With V trimmed by 2 bases and J by 0 bases, 3 bases remained unmatched. The germline CDR1 and CDR2 sequences are LNHDA and SQIVND (reference sequence). The CDR3 has 15 residues. The CDR3 DNA is TGTGCCAGTAGTATACCGGGACAGCTGAACACTGAAGCTTTCTTT. This gives the protein CASSIPGQLNTEAFF.